Reported below is one T cell receptor beta chain. Original data processing: It was from reference gene primer amplification that nucleated cell counts were estimated. Clones were sequenced by immunoSEQ multiplex PCR, and TCRdb holds only the in-frame ones, with some missing. That table supplies the V and J calls and clone size; D and trimming were determined from the DNA. This table has roughly 60,000 clones, about 76% appearing once. The data belong to a study of blood T cell repertoires in COVID-19. Study context: T cells, B-cell-depleted T cells, or PBMCs supplied cDNA or gDNA.

CDR1 and CDR2 (germline): SGHTA, FQGNSA. The CDR3 is 18 residues long. The J segment lost 0 bases and the V segment lost 2 bases, leaving 10 bases of the junction unmatched. The chain combines TRBV7-2 with TRBJ2-7; 10 bases are a match to TRBD2. This receptor was taken from a human donor in a cohort sampled during active COVID-19. Source material: peripheral blood. CDR3 DNA sequence: TGTGCCAGCAGCTTAACGAGTAGCGGGGGGAAGAGCTCCTACGAGCAGTACTTC. Protein: CASSLTSSGGKSSYEQYF.